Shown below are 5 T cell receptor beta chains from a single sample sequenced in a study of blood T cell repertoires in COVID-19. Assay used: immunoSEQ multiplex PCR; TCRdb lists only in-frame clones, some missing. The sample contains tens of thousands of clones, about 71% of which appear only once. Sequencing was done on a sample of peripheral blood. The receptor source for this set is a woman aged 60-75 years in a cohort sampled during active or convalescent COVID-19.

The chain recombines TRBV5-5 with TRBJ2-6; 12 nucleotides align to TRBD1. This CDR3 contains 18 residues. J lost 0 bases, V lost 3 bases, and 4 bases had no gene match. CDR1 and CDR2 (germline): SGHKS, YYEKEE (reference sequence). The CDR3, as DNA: TGTGCCAGCAGCTATGGGACAGGGGGCCTCTCTGGGGCCAACGTCCTGACTTTC. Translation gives CASSYGTGGLSGANVLTF.

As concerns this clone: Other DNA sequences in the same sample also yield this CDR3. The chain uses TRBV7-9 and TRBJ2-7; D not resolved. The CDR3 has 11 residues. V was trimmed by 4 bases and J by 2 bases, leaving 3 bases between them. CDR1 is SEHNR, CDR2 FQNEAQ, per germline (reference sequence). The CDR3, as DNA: TGTGCCAGCAGCTCAGCCTACGAGCAGTACTTC. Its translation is CASSSAYEQYF.

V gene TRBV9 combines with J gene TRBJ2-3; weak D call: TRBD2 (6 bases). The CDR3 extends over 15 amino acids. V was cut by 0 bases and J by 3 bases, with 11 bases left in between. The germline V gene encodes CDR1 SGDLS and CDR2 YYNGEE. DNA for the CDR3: TGTGCCAGCAGCGTAGGTGTAAGCGGGACAGATACGCAGTATTTT. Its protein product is CASSVGVSGTDTQYF.

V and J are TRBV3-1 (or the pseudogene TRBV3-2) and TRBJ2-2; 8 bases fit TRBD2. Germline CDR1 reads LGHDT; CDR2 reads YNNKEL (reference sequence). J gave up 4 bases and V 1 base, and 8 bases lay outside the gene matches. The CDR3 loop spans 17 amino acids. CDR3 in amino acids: CASSQANWAGGTGELFF. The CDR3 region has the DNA TGTGCCAGCAGCCAAGCGAATTGGGCGGGGGGCACCGGGGAGCTGTTTTTT.

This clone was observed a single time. CDR3 amino acids: CASRGQGGANQPQHF. The DNA for the CDR3 is TGTGCCAGCAGAGGGCAGGGGGGCGCGAATCAGCCCCAGCATTTT. The rearrangement links TRBV28 to TRBJ1-5, with 7 bases aligning to TRBD1. This CDR3 has 15 amino acids. Germline lookup yields CDR1 MDHEN and CDR2 SYDVKM. V gave up 6 bases and J gave up 4 bases; unmatched junction bases: 9. Filled out from reference TRBV28 and TRBJ1-5, the complete variable domain reads DVKVTQSSRYLVKRTGEKVFLECVQDMDHENMFWYRQDPGLGLRLIYFSYDVKMKEKGDIPEGYSVSREKKERFSLILESASTNQTSMYLCASRGQGGANQPQHFGDGTRLSIL.